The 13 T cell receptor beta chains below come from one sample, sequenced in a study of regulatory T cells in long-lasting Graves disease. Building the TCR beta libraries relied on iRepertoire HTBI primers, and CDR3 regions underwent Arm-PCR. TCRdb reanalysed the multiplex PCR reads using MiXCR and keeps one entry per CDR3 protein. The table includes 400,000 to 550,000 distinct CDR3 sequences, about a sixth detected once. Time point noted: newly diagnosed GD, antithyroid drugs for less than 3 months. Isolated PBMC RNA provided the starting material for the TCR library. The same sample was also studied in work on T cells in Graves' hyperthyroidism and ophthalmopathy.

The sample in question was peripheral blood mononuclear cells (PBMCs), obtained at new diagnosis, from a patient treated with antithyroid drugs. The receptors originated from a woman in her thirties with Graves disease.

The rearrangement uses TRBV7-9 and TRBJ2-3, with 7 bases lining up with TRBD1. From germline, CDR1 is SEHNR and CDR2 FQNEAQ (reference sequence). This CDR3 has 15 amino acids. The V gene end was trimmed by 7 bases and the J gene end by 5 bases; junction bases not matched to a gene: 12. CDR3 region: CASTTGQERQDTQYF. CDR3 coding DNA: TGTGCCAGCACCACTGGACAGGAAAGACAAGATACGCAGTATTTT.

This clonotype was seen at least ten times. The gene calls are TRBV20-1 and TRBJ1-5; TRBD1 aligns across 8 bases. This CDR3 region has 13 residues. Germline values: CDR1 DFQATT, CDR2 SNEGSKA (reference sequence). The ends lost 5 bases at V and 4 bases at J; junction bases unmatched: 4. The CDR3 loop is CSARDRYNQPQHF. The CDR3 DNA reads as TGCAGTGCTCGGGACAGGTATAATCAGCCCCAGCATTTT.

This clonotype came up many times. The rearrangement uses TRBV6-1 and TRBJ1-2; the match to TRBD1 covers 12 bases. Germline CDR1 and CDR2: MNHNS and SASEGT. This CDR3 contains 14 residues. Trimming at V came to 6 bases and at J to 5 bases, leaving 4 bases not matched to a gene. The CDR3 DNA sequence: TGTGCCAGCAGGCCGGGACAGGGGGCATATGGCTACACCTTC. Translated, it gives CASRPGQGAYGYTF.

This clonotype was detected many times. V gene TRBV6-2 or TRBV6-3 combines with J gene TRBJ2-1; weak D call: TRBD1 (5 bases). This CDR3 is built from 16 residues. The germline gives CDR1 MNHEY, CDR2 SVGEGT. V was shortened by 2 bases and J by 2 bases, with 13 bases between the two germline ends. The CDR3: CASSYPLGETYNEQFF. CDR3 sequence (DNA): TGTGCCAGCAGTTACCCTTTAGGGGAAACCTACAATGAGCAGTTCTTC.

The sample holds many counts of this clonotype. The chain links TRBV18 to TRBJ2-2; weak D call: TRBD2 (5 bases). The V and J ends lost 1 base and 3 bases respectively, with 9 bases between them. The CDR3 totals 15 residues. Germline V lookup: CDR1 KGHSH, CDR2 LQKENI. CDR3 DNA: TGTGCCAGCTCACCACGCCTAGCCTACACCGGGGAGCTGTTTTTT. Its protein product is CASSPRLAYTGELFF.

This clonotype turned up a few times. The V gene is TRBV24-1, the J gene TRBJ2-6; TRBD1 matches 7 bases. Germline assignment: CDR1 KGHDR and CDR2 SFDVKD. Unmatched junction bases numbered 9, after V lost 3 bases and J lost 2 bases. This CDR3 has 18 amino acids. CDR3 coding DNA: TGTGCCACCAGTGATCCTAAAACCGACAGGGCTGGGGCCAACGTCCTGACTTTC. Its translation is CATSDPKTDRAGANVLTF.

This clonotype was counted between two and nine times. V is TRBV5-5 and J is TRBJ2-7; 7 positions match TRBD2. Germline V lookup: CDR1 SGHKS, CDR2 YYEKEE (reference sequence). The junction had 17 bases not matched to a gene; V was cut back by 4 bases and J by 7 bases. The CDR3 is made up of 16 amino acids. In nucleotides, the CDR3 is TGTGCCAGCAGCACTAGACCACCCGGATCGGGGGGAGAGCAGTACTTC. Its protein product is CASSTRPPGSGGEQYF.

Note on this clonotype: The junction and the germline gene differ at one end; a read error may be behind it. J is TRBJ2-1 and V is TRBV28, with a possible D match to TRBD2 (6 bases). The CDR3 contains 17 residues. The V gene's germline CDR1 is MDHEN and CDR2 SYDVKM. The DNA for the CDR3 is TGTGTCAGCAGTTTATTTCAGGACTATAGCTCCTACAATGAGCAGTTCTTC. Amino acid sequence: CVSSLFQDYSSYNEQFF.

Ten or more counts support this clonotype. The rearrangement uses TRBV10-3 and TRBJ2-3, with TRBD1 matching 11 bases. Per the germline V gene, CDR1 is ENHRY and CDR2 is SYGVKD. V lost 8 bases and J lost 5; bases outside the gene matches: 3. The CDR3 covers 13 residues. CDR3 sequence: CAIGQGARDTQYF. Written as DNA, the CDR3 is TGTGCCATCGGACAGGGGGCAAGAGATACGCAGTATTTT.

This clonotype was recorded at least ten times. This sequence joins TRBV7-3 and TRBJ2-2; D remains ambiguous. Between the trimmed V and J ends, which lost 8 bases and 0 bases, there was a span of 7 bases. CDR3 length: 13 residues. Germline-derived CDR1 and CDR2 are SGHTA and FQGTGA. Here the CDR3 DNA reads TGTGCCAGCGGCCGTACGAACACCGGGGAGCTGTTTTTT. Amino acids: CASGRTNTGELFF.

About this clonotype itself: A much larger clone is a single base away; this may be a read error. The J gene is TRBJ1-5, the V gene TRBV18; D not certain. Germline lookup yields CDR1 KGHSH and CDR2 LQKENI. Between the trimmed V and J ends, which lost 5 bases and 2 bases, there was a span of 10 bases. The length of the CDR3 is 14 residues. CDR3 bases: TGTGCCAGCTCAGGCCTGTCGGGCAATCAGCCCCAGCATTTT. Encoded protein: CASSGLSGNQPQHF.

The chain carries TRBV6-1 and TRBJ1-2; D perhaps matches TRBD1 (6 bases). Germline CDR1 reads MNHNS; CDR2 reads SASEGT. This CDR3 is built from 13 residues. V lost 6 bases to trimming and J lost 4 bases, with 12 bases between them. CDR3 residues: CASSTGRGYGYTF. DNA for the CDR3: TGTGCCAGCAGCACAGGGCGGGGCTATGGCTACACCTTC.

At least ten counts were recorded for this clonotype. CDR3 nucleotides: TGCAGTGCCCCCCTAGGAACTACCCGCGAGCAGTACTTC. Translated, it gives CSAPLGTTREQYF. This chain joins TRBV20-1 and TRBJ2-7; D is uncertain. Germline values: CDR1 DFQATT, CDR2 SNEGSKA (reference sequence). The CDR3 sequence is 13 residues long. Deletions cut 6 bases from V and 6 bases from J, with 18 bases between.